The T cell receptor (beta chain) under discussion was sequenced for a study of Graves' ophthalmopathy and Graves' hyperthyroidism. A remark on this clonotype: What it binds is unknown.

The CDR3 is made up of 18 amino acids. Germline CDR1 is LNHDA and CDR2 is SQIVND (reference sequence). With 7 bases clipped from V and 1 base from J, the junction kept 14 bases outside the gene matches. Study findings and constraints: Blood also contained most of the expanded thyroid clonotypes above 0.001 frequency. Prediction of ophthalmopathy progression reached about 65% sensitivity and around 75% specificity.

TCR beta CDR3 regions were amplified from RNA transcripts. Second-round multiplex PCR followed a first-round RT-PCR using HTBI primers. TCRdb re-derived calls from the multiplex PCR reads in MiXCR, one entry per CDR3 protein. The sample yields about 740,000 distinct CDR3 sequences, 40% seen once. The source of this sequence is an adult man with Graves' ophthalmopathy. The sample taken for sequencing was peripheral blood. The chain is built from TRBV19 and TRBJ2-2, with 8 nucleotides matching TRBD1. The CDR3 here is CASIGQGALSWNTGELFF. The CDR3 DNA sequence: TGTGCCAGTATTGGGCAGGGGGCACTATCTTGGAACACCGGGGAGCTGTTTTTT.